The entry below gives a single T cell receptor (beta chain) sequence along with its context. The record originates from a study of shared clonotypes between healthy human individuals. Germline CDR1 LGHNA, CDR2 YSLEER. V dropped 0 bases and J dropped 4; count of bases not matched to a gene: 11. The CDR3 consists of 18 residues. Clones were read by immunoSEQ multiplex PCR, and TCRdb kept only the in-frame ones, dropping some. Among roughly 2,000,000 clones listed, just under 95% were seen once. Terminally differentiated effector memory CD45RA+ cells were excluded from the naive CD8 cells, which were CD45RO-negative and positively selected for CCR7.

Sequencing was performed on naive CD8+ T cells sorted from blood. The receptor was isolated from a man between 18 and 29 years old in good health. The chain combines TRBV4-3 with TRBJ2-1, with 8 bases that match TRBD2. Here the CDR3 DNA reads TGCGCCAGCAGCCAAGACCTTAGTAGCGGGATTTGGTACAATGAGCAGTTCTTC. Residues: CASSQDLSSGIWYNEQFF.